The T cell receptor (beta chain) described here comes from a study of CXCR3-negative and CXCR3-positive naive CD8 T cells. The CDR3 extends over 14 amino acids. Study findings and constraints: CXCR3-positive naive cells carried more hydrophobic TRB CDR3s than CXCR3-negative naive cells did. TRBV-TRBJ usage was similar across naive CXCR3 subsets but distinct in memory cells.

The TRB libraries of cDNA were built by UMI-labeled 5' RACE. No DNA is given; TCRdb re-called the 5' RACE reads and lists each CDR3 protein once. This listing includes under 85,000 distinct CDR3 sequences. To note about this clonotype: Antigen: not known.

Naive CD8+ T lymphocytes were specified as CD45RO-CCR7+CD27+CD95-. The V and J genes are TRBV12-3 or TRBV12-4 and TRBJ2-7; there is no DNA to check the TCRdb D call of TRBD1. The origin of this receptor is a human donor in good health. Some clones in this sample may be carry-over from other donors' samples. The sequencing sample was made of naive CXCR3+ CD8+ T cells from blood. As to subset: CD45RO-CCR7+CD27+CD95- naive CD8+ T cells expressing CXCR3 (TNR3+). CDR3 loop: CASSPVGGTYEQYF.